A selection of T cell receptor beta chains follows, all from one sample in a study of blood T cell repertoires in COVID-19. Measured with immunoSEQ multiplex PCR; TCRdb has only the in-frame clones, and not every one. The sample holds about 40,000 clones; 80% to 90% are singletons and the top ten take approximately 10%. Sample: peripheral blood. The receptors derive from a woman in her sixties or seventies with acute or convalescent COVID-19. Both conserved end residues are part of each CDR3. Each record gives: clone size, D gene, J gene, V gene, CDR3 DNA, CDR3 protein. The D gene is left open where the match is weak. Clone sizes are given selectively: once, few, many, or a class where the clone is expanded.

clone_size: NA
d_call: TRBD2
j_call: TRBJ2-3
v_call: TRBV19
cdr3_nt: TGTGCCAGTACCATCGACGGGAGGACAGATACGCAGTATTTT
cdr3_aa: CASTIDGRTDTQYF

clone_size: NA
d_call: NA
j_call: TRBJ1-3
v_call: TRBV14
cdr3_nt: TGTGCCAGCAGCCAGAGCGGGCGGAGGGATGGAAACACCATATATTTT
cdr3_aa: CASSQSGRRDGNTIYF

clone_size: NA
d_call: NA
j_call: TRBJ2-1
v_call: TRBV4-3
cdr3_nt: TGCGCCAGCAGCCAAGATCCGCTAGCGCACAATGAGCAGTTCTTC
cdr3_aa: CASSQDPLAHNEQFF

clone_size: NA
d_call: TRBD1
j_call: TRBJ1-2
v_call: TRBV18
cdr3_nt: TGTGCCAGCTCAGAAGCCCCGGGACAGGCGACCTATGGCTACACCTTC
cdr3_aa: CASSEAPGQATYGYTF

clone_size: NA
d_call: NA
j_call: TRBJ1-6
v_call: TRBV13
cdr3_nt: TGTGCCAGCAGCTTAGATCCAGGACTCGCACCCCTCCACTTT
cdr3_aa: CASSLDPGLAPLHF

clone_size: NA
d_call: NA
j_call: TRBJ1-1
v_call: TRBV11-2
cdr3_nt: TGTGCCAGCAGCTTAGGACTCTACACTGAAGCTTTCTTT
cdr3_aa: CASSLGLYTEAFF

clone_size: NA
d_call: TRBD2
j_call: TRBJ2-1
v_call: TRBV7-3
cdr3_nt: TGTGCCAGCAGCTCCTACGGTAGCGGGAGATCCAATGAGCAGTTCTTC
cdr3_aa: CASSSYGSGRSNEQFF

clone_size: NA
d_call: TRBD1
j_call: TRBJ1-5
v_call: TRBV19
cdr3_nt: TGTGCCACTAGACAGGGGACGAGCAATCAGCCCCAGCATTTT
cdr3_aa: CATRQGTSNQPQHF

clone_size: few
d_call: NA
j_call: TRBJ1-4
v_call: TRBV15
cdr3_nt: TGTGCCACCAGCACCCACGGGGAACAGAATGAAAAACTGTTTTTT
cdr3_aa: CATSTHGEQNEKLFF

clone_size: few
d_call: NA
j_call: TRBJ1-6
v_call: TRBV25-1
cdr3_nt: TGTGCCAGCAGCAGGGCAACTAATTCACCCCTCCACTTT
cdr3_aa: CASSRATNSPLHF

clone_size: NA
d_call: TRBD2
j_call: TRBJ2-1
v_call: TRBV18
cdr3_nt: TGTGCCAGCTCACCCACGGGGGGGTCCTACAATGAGCAGTTCTTC
cdr3_aa: CASSPTGGSYNEQFF

clone_size: once
d_call: NA
j_call: TRBJ1-1
v_call: TRBV7-8
cdr3_nt: TGTGCCAGCAGCTTAGTTCCAGGGCCGGGACAGAACACTGAAGCTTTCTTT
cdr3_aa: CASSLVPGPGQNTEAFF

clone_size: NA
d_call: TRBD1
j_call: TRBJ2-3
v_call: TRBV7-2
cdr3_nt: TGTGCCAGCAGCCCAACAGGGGCAGATACGCAGTATTTT
cdr3_aa: CASSPTGADTQYF

clone_size: NA
d_call: TRBD1
j_call: TRBJ2-3
v_call: TRBV29-1
cdr3_nt: TGCAGCGTTGAGGGACAGGGGTTTGAAGATACGCAGTATTTT
cdr3_aa: CSVEGQGFEDTQYF

clone_size: NA
d_call: NA
j_call: TRBJ1-6
v_call: TRBV30
cdr3_nt: TGTGCCTGGACCACCTACCTCGTACGGGGGAATAATTCACCCCTCCACTTT
cdr3_aa: CAWTTYLVRGNNSPLHF

clone_size: NA
d_call: NA
j_call: TRBJ1-1
v_call: TRBV5-6
cdr3_nt: TGTGCCATGAGGACAGCGCTACTCATGAACACTGAAGCTTTCTTT
cdr3_aa: CAMRTALLMNTEAFF

clone_size: NA
d_call: TRBD1
j_call: TRBJ1-4
v_call: TRBV11-2
cdr3_nt: TGTGCCAGCAGCTCGAGGACAGGACCTACTAATGAAAAACTGTTTTTT
cdr3_aa: CASSSRTGPTNEKLFF

clone_size: NA
d_call: TRBD1
j_call: TRBJ1-6
v_call: TRBV6-2/TRBV6-3
cdr3_nt: TGTGCCAGCAGCTTCGGGACAGGGCATAATTCACCCCTCCACTTT
cdr3_aa: CASSFGTGHNSPLHF